This paragraph covers one T cell receptor beta chain sequence. V lost 0 bases to trimming and J lost 4 bases, with 12 bases between them. The CDR3 spans 14 residues. CDR1 and CDR2 from the germline V gene are GTSNPN and SVGIG (reference sequence). The data belong to a study of control samples from healthy donors and cancer patients. Generated by immunoSEQ multiplex PCR, the TCRdb table keeps only in-frame clones and is missing some. This sample yields roughly 28,000 clones, of which 65% to 80% are seen a single time; less than 25% belongs to the top ten. The sequence was collected from a man aged 60-69 years with head and neck cancer. The sample was PBMCs. This chain uses TRBV30 with TRBJ1-2; TRBD1 is a possible D gene (6 bases). CDR3 in amino acids: CAWSVQGARYGYTF. The CDR3 coding sequence is TGTGCCTGGAGTGTACAGGGTGCTCGCTATGGCTACACCTTC.